These 6 T cell receptor beta chains were sequenced from one sample in a study of cytomegalovirus exposure and HLA in healthy donors. The primer mix had 60 Vbeta and 13 Jbeta primers. The protocol was immunoSEQ multiplex PCR, while the TCRdb copy is restricted to in-frame clones and leaves out a portion. The sample holds 210,000 or so clones, 70% to 80% seen once. Material for sequencing was PBMCs. Source of these receptors: a woman aged 25 to 39 in good health and CMV-seropositive.

The chain has TRBV4-1 and TRBJ2-1; D call uncertain. This CDR3 has 14 amino acids. CDR1 and CDR2 (germline): MGHRA, YSYEKL. The germline V and J ends were trimmed by 0 bases and 9 bases, with 12 bases remaining between them. CDR3 amino acids: CASSQDLVGFEQFF. The CDR3 coding sequence is TGCGCCAGCAGCCAAGATCTAGTTGGGTTTGAGCAGTTCTTC.

The chain uses TRBV28 and TRBJ2-7, with TRBD2 matching over 14 bases. Germline loops: CDR1 MDHEN, CDR2 SYDVKM. This CDR3 has 15 residues. V trimming: 4 bases; J trimming: 4 bases; junction bases outside the gene matches: 3. The CDR3 DNA sequence: TGTGCCAGCAGTTATCGGACTAGCGGGAGGTACGAGCAGTACTTC. Its translation: CASSYRTSGRYEQYF.

The V gene is TRBV9, the J gene TRBJ1-3, with D tentatively TRBD1 (5 bases). Germline-derived CDR1 and CDR2 are SGDLS and YYNGEE. This CDR3 contains 17 residues. The V and J ends lost 0 bases and 0 bases respectively, with 13 bases between them. The CDR3 region is CASSVADTTYSGNTIYF. The CDR3 region has the DNA TGTGCCAGCAGCGTAGCGGACACTACTTACTCTGGAAACACCATATATTTT. The full variable domain, completed using reference TRBV9 and TRBJ1-3, is DSGVTQTPKHLITATGQRVTLRCSPRSGDLSVYWYQQSLDQGLQFLIQYYNGEERAKGNILERFSAQQFPDLHSELNLSSLELGDSALYFCASSVADTTYSGNTIYFGEGSWLTVV.

V usage is TRBV7-9 and J usage is TRBJ1-2; D is possibly TRBD1 (5 bases). This CDR3 is built from 16 residues. Trimming pared 5 bases from V and 2 bases from J, leaving 18 bases between. Germline V lookup: CDR1 SEHNR, CDR2 FQNEAQ (reference sequence). The CDR3, as DNA: TGTGCCAGCAGCCTGACGGGACGGGAGAGAAACTATGGCTACACCTTC. Its translation is CASSLTGRERNYGYTF.

The rearrangement uses TRBV4-2 and TRBJ2-4; perhaps TRBD1 as D (6 bases). The CDR3 covers 17 residues. V was cut by 4 bases and J by 2 bases, with 18 bases left in between. CDR1 is LGHNA and CDR2 is YNFKEQ in the germline V gene. CDR3 coding DNA: TGTGCCAGCAGCCCGACCGCGCTAGGGGGATCCAAAAACATTCAGTACTTC. This encodes CASSPTALGGSKNIQYF.

The V and J genes are TRBV4-3 and TRBJ2-1; possible D gene TRBD2, 7 bases. The CDR3 is 17 amino acids. Trimming left V 1 base short and J 5 bases short, with 18 bases between. Germline-derived CDR1 and CDR2 are LGHNA and YSLEER. CDR3 sequence (DNA): TGCGCCAGCAGCCAAGGGGGGAGGACTAGGGGGAACAATGAGCAGTTCTTC. The encoded protein is CASSQGGRTRGNNEQFF.